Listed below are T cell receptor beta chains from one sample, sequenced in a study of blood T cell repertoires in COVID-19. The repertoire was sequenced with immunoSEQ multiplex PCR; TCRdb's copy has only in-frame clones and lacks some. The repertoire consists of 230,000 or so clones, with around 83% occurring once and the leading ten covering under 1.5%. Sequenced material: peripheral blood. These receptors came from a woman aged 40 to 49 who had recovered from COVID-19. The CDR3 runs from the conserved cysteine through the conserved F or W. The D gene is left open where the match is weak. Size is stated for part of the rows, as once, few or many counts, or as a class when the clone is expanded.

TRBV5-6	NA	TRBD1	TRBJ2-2	CASSAMGQGYTGELFF	TGTGCCAGCAGCGCCATGGGACAGGGGTACACCGGGGAGCTGTTTTTT
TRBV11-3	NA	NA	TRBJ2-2	CASSSWQANTGELFF	TGTGCCAGCAGCTCCTGGCAAGCGAACACCGGGGAGCTGTTTTTT
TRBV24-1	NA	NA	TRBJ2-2	CATIGDGAGELFF	TGTGCCACCATAGGAGACGGAGCCGGGGAGCTGTTTTTT
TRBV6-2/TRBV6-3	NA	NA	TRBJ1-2	CASSYDISNYGYTF	TGTGCCAGCAGTTACGACATCTCAAACTATGGCTACACCTTC
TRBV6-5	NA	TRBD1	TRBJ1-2	CASSYSETGTYGYTF	TGTGCCAGCAGTTACTCGGAGACAGGGACCTATGGCTACACCTTC
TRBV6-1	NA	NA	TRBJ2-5	CASSEVVGRETQYF	TGTGCCAGCAGTGAAGTAGTAGGGAGGGAGACCCAGTACTTC
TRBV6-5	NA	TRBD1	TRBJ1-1	CASGNQGGTAFF	TGTGCCAGCGGGAACCAGGGGGGTACAGCTTTCTTT
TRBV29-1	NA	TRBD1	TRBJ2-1	CSGEGANLNEQFF	TGCAGCGGTGAGGGGGCAAATTTGAATGAGCAGTTCTTC
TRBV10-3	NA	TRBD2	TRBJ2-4	CAISEWGGGKNIQYF	TGTGCCATCAGTGAGTGGGGGGGAGGCAAAAACATTCAGTACTTC
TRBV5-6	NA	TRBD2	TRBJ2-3	CASSWGGSTQYF	TGTGCCAGCAGCTGGGGGGGAAGTACGCAGTATTTT
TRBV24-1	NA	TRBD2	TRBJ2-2	CATSDSRVSGGREELFF	TGTGCCACCAGTGATTCCCGGGTTAGCGGGGGTCGGGAGGAGCTGTTTTTT
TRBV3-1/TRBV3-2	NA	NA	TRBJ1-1	CASSWQGISPEAFF	TGTGCCAGCAGCTGGCAGGGGATTTCCCCTGAAGCTTTCTTT
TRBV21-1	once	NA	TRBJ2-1	CASSKRDSSYNEQFF	TGTGCCAGCAGCAAGAGAGACAGTTCCTACAATGAGCAGTTCTTC
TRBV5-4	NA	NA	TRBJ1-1	CASSLAVRSETEAFF	TGTGCCAGCAGCTTGGCCGTCAGGTCCGAAACTGAAGCTTTCTTT
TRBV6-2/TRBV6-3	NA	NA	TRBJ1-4	CASSYSQAATNEKLFF	TGTGCCAGCAGTTACTCGCAGGCTGCAACTAATGAAAAACTGTTTTTT
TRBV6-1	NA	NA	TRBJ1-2	CASSQQGSYGYTF	TGTGCCAGCAGTCAGCAGGGTAGCTATGGCTACACCTTC
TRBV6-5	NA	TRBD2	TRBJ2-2	CASTSVRGGTGELFF	TGTGCCAGTACTAGCGTCCGCGGGGGGACCGGGGAGCTGTTTTTT
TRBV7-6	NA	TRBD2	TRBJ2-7	CASSGAGGSYEQYF	TGTGCCAGCAGCGGAGCGGGGGGAAGCTACGAGCAGTACTTC
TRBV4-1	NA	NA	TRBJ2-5	CASSLGWGEQETQYF	TGCGCCAGCAGCCTAGGTTGGGGGGAACAAGAGACCCAGTACTTC
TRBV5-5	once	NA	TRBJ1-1	CASSSTPNTEAFF	TGTGCCAGCAGCTCGACACCAAACACTGAAGCTTTCTTT
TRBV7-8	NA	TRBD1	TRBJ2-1	CASSLGTGGRSIFNEQFF	TGTGCCAGCAGCCTAGGCACAGGGGGGCGTTCGATATTCAATGAGCAGTTCTTC
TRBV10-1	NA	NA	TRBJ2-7	CASSDSSYEQYF	TGCGCCAGCAGTGACAGTTCCTACGAGCAGTACTTC
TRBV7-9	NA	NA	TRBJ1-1	CASSLQRGRGVTEAFF	TGTGCCAGCAGCCTACAACGTGGGCGGGGAGTTACTGAAGCTTTCTTT
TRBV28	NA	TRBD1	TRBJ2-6	CASSTGVPGANVLTF	TGTGCCAGCAGCACAGGGGTCCCTGGGGCCAACGTCCTGACTTTC
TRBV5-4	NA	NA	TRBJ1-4	CASSSRTEDNEKLFF	TGTGCCAGCAGCTCGAGGACAGAGGATAATGAAAAACTGTTTTTT
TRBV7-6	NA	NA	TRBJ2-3	CASSLGLLSTDTQYF	TGTGCCAGCAGCTTAGGACTCCTTAGCACAGATACGCAGTATTTT
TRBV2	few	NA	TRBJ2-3	CASVRESLTDTQYF	TGTGCCAGCGTCCGGGAGAGCCTCACAGATACGCAGTATTTT
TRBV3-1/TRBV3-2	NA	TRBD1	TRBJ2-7	CAKTGGVIPAYEQYF	TGTGCCAAAACAGGGGGCGTAATACCCGCCTACGAGCAGTACTTC
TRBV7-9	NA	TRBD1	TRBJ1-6	CASSSSYRGRHNSPLHF	TGTGCCAGCAGCTCATCGTACAGGGGGCGTCATAATTCACCCCTCCACTTT
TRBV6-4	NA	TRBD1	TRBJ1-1	CASSRQGDTEAFF	TGTGCCAGCAGTCGCCAGGGGGACACTGAAGCTTTCTTT
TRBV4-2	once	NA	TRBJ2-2	CASSQDKGRQVEGTGELFF	TGTGCCAGCAGCCAAGATAAGGGTAGACAGGTCGAGGGCACCGGGGAGCTGTTTTTT
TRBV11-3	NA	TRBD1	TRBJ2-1	CASRRTGSDEQFF	TGTGCCAGCAGAAGGACAGGTTCGGATGAGCAGTTCTTC
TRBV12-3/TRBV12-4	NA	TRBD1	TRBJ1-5	CASTLQGIQPQHF	TGTGCCAGCACCCTACAGGGGATTCAGCCCCAGCATTTT
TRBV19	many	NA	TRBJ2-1	CASGPRLEEQFF	TGTGCCAGTGGTCCCCGCCTGGAGGAGCAGTTCTTC
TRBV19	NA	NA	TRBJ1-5	CASSTTGPNQPQHF	TGTGCCAGTAGTACTACAGGGCCCAATCAGCCCCAGCATTTT
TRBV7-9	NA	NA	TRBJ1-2	CASSFQVADLYGYTF	TGTGCCAGCAGCTTTCAGGTGGCAGACCTCTATGGCTACACCTTC
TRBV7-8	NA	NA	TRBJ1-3	CASRAGGTGNTIYF	TGTGCCAGCAGGGCGGGGGGCACTGGAAACACCATATATTTT